The 12 T cell receptor beta chains reported below all come from one sample, sequenced in a study of cytomegalovirus exposure and HLA in healthy donors (dated by TCRdb to 2016 to 2017). To prepare the library, the immunoSEQ multiplex PCR assay was applied. The multiplex PCR relied on a mix of 60 forward primers for TCR Vbeta segments and 13 reverse primers for TCR Jbeta segments. Here the immuneACCESS table is served through TCRdb, limited to in-frame sequences with V and J called. Missing clones are a known gap in these copies; in checked studies unresolved V genes cover under half, and the rest lacks a known reason. A total of under 150,000 clones appear in this sample, 55% to 75% of them only once. Under 5.5% of the sample is taken by the ten largest. The sample comprised PBMCs. Source of these receptors: a man between 45 and 60 years old in good health and CMV-seropositive.

This chain connects TRBV5-6 to TRBJ1-2, with D possibly matching TRBD1 (6 bases). The germline V gene has CDR1 SGHDT and CDR2 YYEEEE. This CDR3 comprises 18 residues. V lost 0 bases and J 4 bases, leaving 22 bases between the germline ends. The CDR3, as DNA: TGTGCCAGCAGCTTGGGCCAGGGGCGATCCTTAAGGGGCTATGGCTACACCTTC. This gives the protein CASSLGQGRSLRGYGYTF.

Comment on this clone: The sample carries other DNA sequences with the same CDR3. The chain couples TRBV2 to TRBJ1-2; 8 nucleotides line up with TRBD1. The CDR3 extends over 15 amino acids. In germline, CDR1 is SNHLY, CDR2 FYNNEI. The trim removed 3 bases at V and 4 bases at J, leaving 7 bases unmatched. Here the CDR3 DNA reads TGTGCCAGCAGTGAGACTTCTGGGACAGGCTATGGCTACACCTTC. Protein: CASSETSGTGYGYTF.

This clone showed up just a few times. The rearrangement joins TRBV7-9 to TRBJ1-6; TRBD1 matches 10 bases. The CDR3 covers 16 residues. Germline CDR1 and CDR2: SEHNR and FQNEAQ (reference sequence). With V trimmed by 6 bases and J by 9 bases, 11 bases remained unmatched. The CDR3 DNA follows: TGTGCCAGCAGGATAGTGACAGGGGGCAAAATTTCACCCCTCCACTTT. Translating gives CASRIVTGGKISPLHF.

The J gene is TRBJ1-1, the V gene TRBV7-9, with D uncertain. Trimming stripped 0 bases from V and 1 base from J, with 9 bases between. The V gene's germline CDR1 is SEHNR and CDR2 FQNEAQ (reference sequence). The CDR3 extends over 15 amino acids. The DNA of the CDR3 is TGTGCCAGCAGCTTAGCCCTGTCCCGGAACACTGAAGCTTTCTTT. It specifies CASSLALSRNTEAFF.

There are a few counts of this clone. This chain joins TRBV19 and TRBJ1-5; TRBD1 agrees at 10 bases. This CDR3 is 16 amino acids long. Germline trimming cut 6 bases from V and 4 bases from J; bases unmatched to any gene: 9. Germline CDR1 is LNHDA and CDR2 is SQIVND (reference sequence). CDR3 loop: CASRILPGQGNQPQHF. In DNA form, the CDR3 reads TGTGCCAGTAGGATACTACCGGGACAGGGGAATCAGCCCCAGCATTTT.

The CDR3 here is CACRDRGRGTEAFF. The CDR3 DNA sequence: TGTGCCTGCCGGGACAGGGGTAGGGGCACTGAAGCTTTCTTT. The chain carries TRBV6-1 and TRBJ1-1, with TRBD1 identical over 10 bases. The V gene's germline CDR1 is MNHNS and CDR2 SASEGT. The V and J ends lost 11 bases and 4 bases, in that order; junction bases with no gene match: 10. The CDR3 totals 14 residues.

V and J are TRBV11-3 and TRBJ2-1; D is possibly TRBD2 (6 bases). Germline V gives CDR1 SGHNT, CDR2 YENEEA. The CDR3 is made up of 14 amino acids. Trimming left V 6 bases short and J 3 bases short, with 12 bases between. This chain's CDR3 is CASRPGLNYNEQFF. For the CDR3, the DNA is TGTGCCAGCAGGCCGGGACTCAACTACAATGAGCAGTTCTTC.

This clone was observed a handful of times. J is TRBJ2-1 and V is TRBV27, with a weak D call TRBD2 (7 bases). With 5 bases removed from V and 7 bases from J, the gap between germline ends came to 15 bases. This CDR3 has 14 amino acids. Germline V lookup: CDR1 MNHEY, CDR2 SMNVEV (reference sequence). The CDR3 is CASSEEGGPNEQFF. CDR3 nucleotides: TGTGCCAGCAGTGAGGAGGGGGGGCCAAATGAGCAGTTCTTC.

The chain carries TRBV18 and TRBJ2-1; perhaps TRBD1 as D (7 bases). The germline V and J ends were trimmed by 6 bases and 6 bases, with 15 bases remaining between them. The CDR3 length is 14 residues. Looked up from germline, CDR1 is KGHSH and CDR2 is LQKENI. CDR3 bases: TGTGCCAGCTCGGGCGGGACAGCCATCAATGAGCAGTTCTTC. This codes for CASSGGTAINEQFF.

The chain couples TRBV5-6 to TRBJ1-4; D call uncertain. The germline V gene has CDR1 SGHDT and CDR2 YYEEEE. The CDR3 is 16 amino acids. Trimming cost V 2 bases and J 8 bases, with 19 bases left between them. Here the CDR3 reads CASSLSSLKMGEKLFF. The CDR3 DNA reads TGTGCCAGCAGCTTATCTTCCTTGAAAATGGGCGAAAAACTGTTTTTT.

Worth noting for this clone: One junction end disagrees with the germline gene, perhaps due to a read error. This sample includes further DNA sequences coding for the same CDR3. The chain carries TRBV7-8 and TRBJ2-1; 11 positions agree with TRBD2. CDR3 length: 16 amino acids. Germline CDR1 reads SGHVS; CDR2 reads FQNEAQ. The CDR3 DNA follows: TGTGCCAGCAGCTTGGTAGCGGGAGGGCTCTACAATGAACAGTTCTTC. It is translated as CASSLVAGGLYNEQFF. Drawing the rest from reference TRBV7-8 and TRBJ2-1, the complete variable domain is GAGVSQSPRYKVAKRGQDVALRCDPISGHVSLFWYQQALGQGPEFLTYFQNEAQLDKSGLPSDRFFAERPEGSVSTLKIQRTQQEDSAVYLCASSLVAGGLYNEQFFGPGTRLTVL.

The V gene is TRBV7-2, the J gene TRBJ1-4, with D possibly TRBD1 on 5 matching bases. This CDR3 has 15 residues. The germline CDR1 and CDR2 sequences are SGHTA and FQGNSA. Trimming removed 1 base at V and 7 bases at J, with 13 bases between. CDR3 protein: CASSLGRQGGEKLFF. In DNA form, the CDR3 reads TGTGCCAGCAGCTTAGGGAGGCAGGGAGGTGAAAAACTGTTTTTT.